The T cell receptor (beta chain) under discussion was sequenced for a study of beta chain features in type 1 diabetes. Every isolated RNA sample was fully reverse transcribed, so sequencing captured expressed TCRB transcripts. Sequencing used immunoSEQ multiplex PCR; TCRdb keeps in-frame clones, though not all of them. The data contain about 320,000 clones, 12% to 15% of them singletons. This clone was seen only a few times. Germline V gene data show CDR1 as SGHDT and CDR2 as YYEEEE. Trimming pared 7 bases from V and 4 bases from J, leaving 9 bases between. This CDR3 is 12 amino acids long. This chain joins TRBV5-6 and TRBJ2-1, with unresolved D. Sequenced: central memory CD4+ T cells from blood. The TCR sequence derives from a man under 40 in good health. CDR3 sequence (DNA): TGTGCCAGCGAGTGGCGGTACAATGAGCAGTTCTTC. Its translation is CASEWRYNEQFF.